This is a list of T cell receptor beta chains from one sample in a study of blood T cell repertoires in COVID-19. TCRdb's copy holds only in-frame clones and misses some; the assay was immunoSEQ multiplex PCR. Among about 120,000 clones listed, 65% to 90% were seen once. What was sequenced was peripheral blood. The receptors were sampled from a human donor in a cohort sampled during active COVID-19. Both conserved end residues are part of each CDR3. D genes are given only for firm matches. Where a row states a size, it is once, few, many or the class of an expanded clone; other rows omit it.

CDR3aa	CDR3nt	d_gene	abundance	v_gene	j_gene
CASSLGDTSNYGYTF	TGTGCCAGCAGCTTAGGCGACACCTCTAACTATGGCTACACCTTC	.	.	TRBV7-6	TRBJ1-2
CASSYGTGNNYGYTF	TGTGCCAGCAGTTACGGGACTGGAAACAACTATGGCTACACCTTC	.	.	TRBV6-5	TRBJ1-2
CASGLGGDQETQYF	TGTGCTAGTGGTTTGGGGGGGGATCAAGAGACCCAGTACTTC	.	.	TRBV12-5	TRBJ2-5
CASSLRTGGQEKLFF	TGCGCCAGCAGCTTGCGGACAGGGGGTCAAGAAAAACTGTTTTTT	TRBD1	.	TRBV5-1	TRBJ1-4
CASSYQGQGLYEQYF	TGTGCCAGCAGTTACCAGGGACAGGGGCTGTACGAGCAGTACTTC	TRBD1	.	TRBV6-5	TRBJ2-7
CSATGKYEQYF	TGCAGTGCTACGGGGAAATACGAGCAGTACTTC	.	once	TRBV20-1	TRBJ2-7
CASSLVAGAQTGELFF	TGTGCCAGCAGCTTAGTGGCGGGGGCCCAGACCGGGGAGCTGTTTTTT	.	.	TRBV7-6	TRBJ2-2
CASSLDGDYEQYF	TGCGCCAGCAGCTTGGACGGAGACTACGAGCAGTACTTC	.	.	TRBV5-1	TRBJ2-7
CASSQDMRGGYEQYF	TGCGCCAGCAGCCAAGATATGAGGGGGGGCTACGAGCAGTACTTC	.	medium-sized	TRBV4-1	TRBJ2-7
CASSALTSAGDTQYF	TGTGCCAGCAGCGCCTTGACTAGCGCCGGAGATACGCAGTATTTT	TRBD2	.	TRBV9	TRBJ2-3
CASSTNRASEQFF	TGTGCCAGCAGCACAAACAGGGCTAGTGAGCAGTTCTTC	.	.	TRBV11-2	TRBJ2-1
CASSSGTGTSRYGYTF	TGTGCCAGCAGTTCCGGGACAGGGACGTCTCGCTATGGCTACACCTTC	TRBD1	few	TRBV28	TRBJ1-2
CASSPQGIDGYTF	TGTGCCAGCTCACCACAGGGGATCGATGGCTACACCTTC	.	.	TRBV18	TRBJ1-2
CASSQERAGGQPQHF	TGTGCCAGCAGCCAAGAGCGGGCGGGGGGTCAGCCCCAGCATTTT	.	few	TRBV3-1/TRBV3-2	TRBJ1-5
CASSQGQVEGEAFF	TGCGCCAGCAGTCAGGGACAGGTCGAAGGTGAAGCTTTCTTT	TRBD1	.	TRBV23-1	TRBJ1-1
CASSEAEGIYNEQFF	TGTGCCAGCAGTGAAGCGGAGGGGATCTACAATGAGCAGTTCTTC	.	.	TRBV2	TRBJ2-1
CASSYSPGSTDTQYF	TGTGCCAGCAGTTATTCCCCCGGGAGCACAGATACGCAGTATTTT	.	.	TRBV6-2/TRBV6-3	TRBJ2-3
CASSLAQGTGNTIYF	TGTGCCAGCAGCTTAGCTCAGGGGACTGGAAACACCATATATTTT	.	once	TRBV7-6	TRBJ1-3
CASSLLQENTEAFF	TGTGCCAGCAGTTTGCTACAGGAGAACACTGAAGCTTTCTTT	.	.	TRBV28	TRBJ1-1
CASSPGGFDSPLHF	TGTGCCAGCAGTCCAGGGGGCTTTGATTCACCCCTCCACTTT	TRBD1	.	TRBV9	TRBJ1-6
CASSPPGLAGLPYEQYF	TGTGCCAGCAGCCCTCCGGGGCTGGCGGGGCTCCCCTACGAGCAGTACTTC	.	.	TRBV6-2/TRBV6-3	TRBJ2-7
CASSPAGAGGHRDTQYF	TGTGCCAGCTCACCCGCTGGGGCGGGGGGCCACCGAGATACGCAGTATTTT	TRBD2	.	TRBV18	TRBJ2-3
CASSDSGTGLSYEQYF	TGTGCCAGCAGTGACTCCGGGACAGGGCTCTCCTACGAGCAGTACTTC	TRBD1	.	TRBV7-9	TRBJ2-7
CASSLAGSGNTIYF	TGTGCCAGCAGTCTAGCCGGCTCTGGAAACACCATATATTTT	.	.	TRBV7-6	TRBJ1-3
CASSQRSTENTEAFF	TGCGCCAGCAGCCAGAGGTCGACAGAGAACACTGAAGCTTTCTTT	.	.	TRBV4-3	TRBJ1-1
CASAAGLAENIQYF	TGTGCCAGCGCCGCGGGACTAGCGGAAAACATTCAGTACTTC	TRBD2	.	TRBV2	TRBJ2-4
CASSPWGTYSYNEQFF	TGTGCCAGCTCACCGTGGGGGACTTACTCCTACAATGAGCAGTTCTTC	.	.	TRBV18	TRBJ2-1
CASSPSGTVVEKLFF	TGTGCCAGCAGCCCCTCCGGGACAGTCGTTGAAAAACTGTTTTTT	TRBD1	.	TRBV7-2	TRBJ1-4